The clone carrying this TCR beta chain was observed many times. The data stem from a study of breast tumors, draining lymph nodes, adjacent tissues. MiXCR, run by TCRdb on the multiplex PCR reads, gives a single entry per CDR3 protein. The sample has about 63,000 distinct CDR3 sequences, approximately 57% seen once. The CDR3 is made up of 13 amino acids. CDR1 and CDR2 from the germline V gene are DFQATT and SNEGSKA (reference sequence). V gave up 4 bases and J gave up 3 bases; unmatched junction bases: 6. The chain recombines TRBV20-1 with TRBJ2-7; 7 nucleotides agree with TRBD2. The clonotype originates from a female donor with breast cancer. Some clones in this sample may be carry-over from other donors' samples. Specimen: breast tumor tissue. The CDR3 protein is CSATASGGYEQYF. For the CDR3, the DNA is TGCAGTGCTACGGCTAGCGGAGGCTACGAGCAGTACTTC.